This T cell receptor (beta chain) was observed in a study of shared clonotypes between healthy human individuals. Original handling: Quality scores were absent from the junction-only immunoSEQ sequences, so filtering differed. Only in-frame clones appear in the TCRdb table, and some are missing; sequencing was by immunoSEQ multiplex PCR. V, J and clone size reflect that table, while D and trimming were determined from the DNA. The sample holds 2.3 million or so clones, approximately 93% seen once. The CDR3 has 14 residues. With 2 bases removed from V and 2 bases from J, the gap between germline ends came to 8 bases. Germline V CDR1 and CDR2: SGHVS, FQNEAQ.

V gene TRBV7-8 combines with J gene TRBJ2-3, with D hard to call. This clonotype was obtained from a man younger than 30 in good health. Some clones in this sample may be carry-over from other donors' samples. The sequenced sample was naive CD4+ T cells from PBMCs. Subset noted: CD45RA+ positively selected. CDR3 sequence (DNA): TGTGCCAGCAGCTTAAAGCCCAACACAGATACGCAGTATTTT. It encodes CASSLKPNTDTQYF. Based on the CDR3 plus reference TRBV7-8 and TRBJ2-3, the full variable domain is GAGVSQSPRYKVAKRGQDVALRCDPISGHVSLFWYQQALGQGPEFLTYFQNEAQLDKSGLPSDRFFAERPEGSVSTLKIQRTQQEDSAVYLCASSLKPNTDTQYFGPGTRLTVL.